This paragraph reports one TCR beta chain. V gave up 5 bases and J gave up 2 bases; unmatched junction bases: 5. Germline CDR1 reads SGHVS; CDR2 reads FQNEAQ. The CDR3 totals 14 residues. This table comes from immunoSEQ multiplex PCR, and its TCRdb copy is limited to in-frame clones, with some not included. The repertoire holds roughly 69,000 clones, with approximately 86% as singletons. These data are taken from a study of technical replicates of blood from a handful of donors. The chain carries TRBV7-8 and TRBJ2-7; TRBD1 matches at 8 bases. The sample consisted of PBMCs. The clonotype was recovered from a human donor in good health. Some clones in this sample may be carry-over from other donors' samples. The CDR3 sequence: CASSHTDRAYEQYF. The DNA of the CDR3 is TGTGCCAGCAGCCACACGGACAGGGCCTACGAGCAGTACTTC.